Below, 25 T cell receptor beta chains from the same sample are listed, as sequenced in a study of CD8 T cells in Susac syndrome. It was with random hexamers that roughly 0.45 to 1 ug RNA was reverse transcribed. TCRdb redid the calling of the immunoSEQ multiplex PCR reads with MiXCR, one entry per CDR3 protein. Altogether approximately 57,000 distinct CDR3 sequences are present, just under 95% being singletons, with the ten largest covering less than 0.95%. Sequenced sample: CD8+ T cells from PBMCs. The source is a human donor with Susac syndrome.

The CDR3 nucleotides read TGCAGTGCTAGTTCGCTAACCCAAGAGACCCAGTACTTC. It codes for CSASSLTQETQYF. V gene TRBV20-1 combines with J gene TRBJ2-5; D is unclear. The V gene lost 3 bases and the J gene lost 1 base, with 9 bases spanning the gap. Germline lookup yields CDR1 DFQATT and CDR2 SNEGSKA (reference sequence). The CDR3 covers 13 residues.

V and J are TRBV29-1 and TRBJ1-1; D unclear. In germline, CDR1 is SQVTM, CDR2 ANQGSEA. This CDR3 has 13 residues. Trimming pared 3 bases from V and 2 bases from J, leaving 10 bases between. The CDR3 spells CSVDARSNTEAFF. The DNA for the CDR3 is TGCAGCGTTGATGCACGGAGCAACACTGAAGCTTTCTTT.

This CDR3 reads CATSAGGSYEQYF. Written as DNA, the CDR3 is TGTGCCACCTCAGCGGGGGGGTCCTACGAGCAGTACTTC. The genes are TRBV5-6 and TRBJ2-7; 10 bases match TRBD2. This CDR3 is 13 amino acids long. Germline values: CDR1 SGHDT, CDR2 YYEEEE. V lost 9 bases to trimming and J lost 1 base; unmatched junction nucleotides: 4.

J is TRBJ2-1 and V is TRBV30, with 10 bases aligning to TRBD2. The ends lost 4 bases at V and 4 bases at J; junction bases unmatched: 10. This CDR3 has 16 amino acids. Germline-derived CDR1 and CDR2 are GTSNPN and SVGIG (reference sequence). CDR3 amino acids: CAWTRTSGKAYNEQFF. DNA for the CDR3: TGTGCCTGGACCAGGACTAGCGGTAAAGCGTACAATGAGCAGTTCTTC.

The CDR3 region is CASSDGQGWHEQYF. The CDR3 DNA reads as TGTGCCAGCAGCGACGGACAGGGCTGGCACGAGCAGTACTTC. The chain combines TRBV7-9 with TRBJ2-7, with TRBD1 matching over 8 bases. The germline CDR1 and CDR2 sequences are SEHNR and FQNEAQ (reference sequence). The CDR3 totals 14 residues. V gave up 5 bases and J gave up 5 bases; unmatched junction bases: 8.

V usage is TRBV9 and J usage is TRBJ2-7; D is unclear. The CDR3 runs 12 residues. Germline-derived CDR1 and CDR2 are SGDLS and YYNGEE. With 0 bases removed from V and 5 bases from J, the gap between germline ends came to 6 bases. CDR3 bases: TGTGCCAGCAGCGTAGGAGAAGACGAGCAGTACTTC. Residues: CASSVGEDEQYF.

The V call is TRBV5-4, the J call TRBJ2-3; D is unclear. Trimming left V 3 bases short and J 2 bases short, with 7 bases between. CDR1 and CDR2 from the germline V gene are SGHNT and YYREEE (reference sequence). The CDR3 runs to 13 residues. CDR3 coding DNA: TGTGCCAGCAGCTCCCCAAACACAGATACGCAGTATTTT. Translating it yields CASSSPNTDTQYF.

The chain combines TRBV9 with TRBJ1-5; TRBD1 matches 7 bases. Per germline, CDR1 SGDLS and CDR2 YYNGEE. V lost 3 bases to trimming and J lost 1 base; unmatched junction nucleotides: 4. CDR3 length: 15 amino acids. CDR3 amino acids: CASSAGTASNQPQHF. CDR3 DNA: TGTGCCAGCAGCGCCGGGACAGCAAGCAATCAGCCCCAGCATTTT.

J is TRBJ2-7 and V is TRBV29-1; 7 bases are a match to TRBD2. Trimming removed 4 bases from V and 0 bases from J; junction bases left unmatched: 6. The CDR3 runs to 14 residues. The germline gives CDR1 SQVTM, CDR2 ANQGSEA. CDR3 DNA: TGCAGCGTTGGGGGCGGGGGTGCCTCCTACGAGCAGTACTTC. This encodes CSVGGGGASYEQYF.

The rearrangement links TRBV3-1 to TRBJ2-1; D is possibly TRBD2 (6 bases). The CDR3 loop spans 14 amino acids. V dropped 1 base and J dropped 8 bases, with 12 bases sitting between them. Germline CDR1 is LGHDT and CDR2 is YNNKEL (reference sequence). The CDR3 bases are TGTGCCAGCAGCCAAGTCCAGCGGGTGGATGAGCAGTTCTTC. Protein product: CASSQVQRVDEQFF.

The genes are TRBV15 and TRBJ2-1; 13 bases agree with TRBD2. The CDR3 runs 15 residues. Trimming at V came to 1 base and at J to 9 bases, leaving 3 bases not matched to a gene. Germline-derived CDR1 and CDR2 are LNHNV and YYDKDF (reference sequence). The CDR3 DNA is TGTGCCACCAGCAGAGTCGGGACTAGCGGGGCTGAGCAGTTCTTC. As protein: CATSRVGTSGAEQFF.

The chain employs TRBV29-1 and TRBJ2-2, with 7 bases identical to TRBD1. In germline, CDR1 is SQVTM, CDR2 ANQGSEA. The junction had 6 bases not matched to a gene; V was cut back by 5 bases and J by 3 bases. There are 14 residues in the CDR3. The DNA for the CDR3 is TGCAGCGTTAAAGGGGGCGAATACACCGGGGAGCTGTTTTTT. This translates into CSVKGGEYTGELFF.

The chain joins TRBV10-3 to TRBJ1-1; no reliable D call. CDR1 and CDR2 from the germline V gene are ENHRY and SYGVKD. With 3 bases removed from V and 1 base from J, the gap between germline ends came to 3 bases. The length of the CDR3 is 12 residues. CDR3 amino acids: CAISDWNTEAFF. In DNA, the CDR3 is TGTGCCATCAGTGACTGGAACACTGAAGCTTTCTTT.

The V gene is TRBV11-2, the J gene TRBJ1-2, with D hard to call. Looked up from germline, CDR1 is SGHAT and CDR2 is FQNNGV. The CDR3 length is 17 residues. Trimming stripped 0 bases from V and 4 bases from J, with 18 bases between. The CDR3 DNA reads TGTGCCAGCAGCTTAGATCTAACCTCGGCGGCCGTCTATGGCTACACCTTC. The encoded protein is CASSLDLTSAAVYGYTF.

This sequence joins TRBV27 and TRBJ2-1; TRBD2 agrees at 9 bases. This CDR3 is built from 16 residues. With V trimmed by 4 bases and J by 4 bases, 8 bases remained unmatched. Germline CDR1 MNHEY, CDR2 SMNVEV (reference sequence). The CDR3 here is CASSSLAGSVYNEQFF. CDR3 sequence (DNA): TGTGCCAGCAGTTCCCTAGCGGGGAGTGTTTACAATGAGCAGTTCTTC.

V usage is TRBV6-5 and J usage is TRBJ2-5, with 9 bases that match TRBD2. This CDR3 is 16 amino acids long. V was pared by 2 bases and J by 3 bases, with 7 bases of the junction left unmatched. CDR1 MNHEY and CDR2 SVGAGI come from the germline V gene. The CDR3, as DNA: TGTGCCAGCAGTTACGGGGCTAGCGGGGCGAAAGAGACCCAGTACTTC. Translating gives CASSYGASGAKETQYF.

CDR3 coding DNA: TGTGCCAGCAGTTTATTGAGTGGAGCCTTTGAGCAGTTCTTC. Its protein is CASSLLSGAFEQFF. The rearrangement links TRBV27 to TRBJ2-1, with D unresolved. This CDR3 comprises 14 residues. V was pared by 1 base and J by 9 bases, with 13 bases between. Germline CDR1 reads MNHEY; CDR2 reads SMNVEV (reference sequence).

This sequence joins TRBV11-2 and TRBJ2-1, with a possible D match to TRBD1 (5 bases). Trimming shortened V by 5 bases and J by 6 bases, and 20 bases separated the two germline ends. The germline gives CDR1 SGHAT, CDR2 FQNNGV. CDR3 length: 16 amino acids. The CDR3 coding sequence is TGTGCCAGCAGCCCCTCGACAGTTTGGACCGGCAATGAGCAGTTCTTC. Amino acid sequence: CASSPSTVWTGNEQFF.

The V call is TRBV4-2, the J call TRBJ2-3; D may match TRBD1 or TRBD2 (6 bases each). V was clipped by 6 bases and J by 7 bases, with 17 bases between them. There are 14 residues in the CDR3. Germline V lookup: CDR1 LGHNA, CDR2 YNFKEQ. CDR3 nucleotides: TGTGCCAGCAGTGATCTAGGGGGGAGCTATACGCAGTATTTT. Encoded protein: CASSDLGGSYTQYF.

This clonotype has a single count. The genes are TRBV2 and TRBJ1-1; D gene unclear. V was pared by 0 bases and J by 5 bases, with 4 bases between. The CDR3 is 12 residues long. Germline loops: CDR1 SNHLY, CDR2 FYNNEI. The CDR3 region is CASSEAGTEAFF. The CDR3 nucleotides read TGTGCCAGCAGTGAAGCGGGAACTGAAGCTTTCTTT.

The J gene is TRBJ2-7, the V gene TRBV23-1; perhaps TRBD2 as D (6 bases). TRBV23-1 is sorted into the ORF group, with uncertain function. V dropped 8 bases and J dropped 0 bases, with 14 bases sitting between them. The CDR3 covers 14 residues. Here the CDR3 reads CASVPSVSSYEQYF. The CDR3 bases are TGCGCCAGCGTACCTAGCGTCAGCTCCTACGAGCAGTACTTC.

The V gene is TRBV5-1, the J gene TRBJ2-2; no clear D gene. Trimming shortened V by 7 bases and J by 0 bases, and 10 bases separated the two germline ends. The germline CDR1 and CDR2 sequences are SGHRS and YFSETQ. The CDR3 is made up of 14 amino acids. The CDR3 region is CASLADPNTGELFF. The CDR3 DNA reads as TGCGCCAGCCTGGCGGACCCGAACACCGGGGAGCTGTTTTTT.

The chain couples TRBV9 to TRBJ2-6; D unclear. From germline, CDR1 is SGDLS and CDR2 YYNGEE. The length of the CDR3 is 16 residues. The V and J ends lost 0 bases and 0 bases respectively, with 7 bases between them. CDR3 nucleotides: TGTGCCAGCAGCGTAGACCACAGCTCTGGGGCCAACGTCCTGACTTTC. The encoded protein is CASSVDHSSGANVLTF.

The gene calls are TRBV27 and TRBJ1-5, with a possible D match to TRBD1 (5 bases). Looked up from germline, CDR1 is MNHEY and CDR2 is SMNVEV (reference sequence). The CDR3 is 14 residues long. V lost 3 bases, J lost 1 base, and 7 bases lay in between. In DNA, the CDR3 is TGTGCCAGCAGTTTTTCAGGGAGCAATCAGCCCCAGCATTTT. Translating gives CASSFSGSNQPQHF.

The chain uses TRBV11-2 and TRBJ2-3; D gene unclear. Trimming removed 1 base from V and 4 bases from J, with 12 bases in between. CDR1 and CDR2 from the germline V gene are SGHAT and FQNNGV. The CDR3 spans 15 residues. The CDR3 region has the DNA TGTGCCAGCAGCTTAGTGGCTAGAGGCCCAGATACGCAGTATTTT. It specifies CASSLVARGPDTQYF.